A single T cell receptor beta chain is shown here with its context. Its cognate antigen is unknown. Sequencing was performed with immunoSEQ multiplex PCR; in TCRdb, only in-frame clones are kept and a portion is missing. The sample lists over 200,000 clones; 65% to 85% were seen once. The record originates from a study of cytomegalovirus exposure and HLA in healthy donors. Findings and caveats of the study: Rarity characterized most TCR sequences, yet some public TCRs appeared in many donors. The authors enumerated 150 to 200 TCR beta chains as linked to cytomegalovirus.

This CDR3 comprises 15 residues. Germline V CDR1 and CDR2: SGHDT, YYEEEE. Trimming cost V 3 bases and J 6 bases, with 17 bases left between them. The TCR originated in a woman under 40 in good health and CMV-seropositive. V and J are TRBV5-6 and TRBJ2-3; TRBD1 or TRBD2 may be the D gene (5 bases each). Sample: PBMCs. CDR3 bases: TGTGCCAGCAGCTCCTTAAGAATGGGGGTGGATACGCAGTATTTT. Translation: CASSSLRMGVDTQYF.